The rows below give T cell receptor beta chains drawn from one sample of a study of blood T cell repertoires in COVID-19. The table came from immunoSEQ multiplex PCR; TCRdb's copy has only in-frame clones and leaves some out. The data contain roughly 81,000 clones, around 88% of them singletons. Sequencing was performed on peripheral blood. These TCRs come from a young man with acute or convalescent COVID-19. The CDR3 runs from the conserved cysteine through the conserved F or W. The D gene is left open where the match is weak. The size entry is marked missing in some rows and otherwise reads once, few, many or a size class.

TRBV7-9	TRBJ2-5	.	TRBD1	TGTGCCAGCAGCTTGGCGACAGGGGGCCAAGAGACCCAGTACTTC	CASSLATGGQETQYF
TRBV18	TRBJ2-1	.	.	TGTGCCAGCTCCTCGGGACTTTACAATGAGCAGTTCTTC	CASSSGLYNEQFF
TRBV4-3	TRBJ2-7	.	.	TGCGCCAGCAGCCAAGACAGAGGCTACGAGCAGTACTTC	CASSQDRGYEQYF
TRBV4-1	TRBJ2-2	.	TRBD2	TGCGCCAGCAGCCAAACTAGCGCCTACACCGGGGAGCTGTTTTTT	CASSQTSAYTGELFF
TRBV28	TRBJ2-5	once	TRBD1	TGTGCCAGCAGTAGCAGGGGGCAAAAGACCCAGTACTTC	CASSSRGQKTQYF
TRBV5-1	TRBJ2-7	.	TRBD2	TGCGCCAGCAGCCTGGGACTACCTCCCTACGAGCAGTACTTC	CASSLGLPPYEQYF
TRBV7-8	TRBJ2-7	.	.	TGTGCCAGCAGCTCCCACAGCGAGCAGTACTTC	CASSSHSEQYF
TRBV7-9	TRBJ2-7	.	TRBD1	TGTGCCAGCAGCTTCATAACAGGGGACGAGCAGTACTTC	CASSFITGDEQYF
TRBV5-1	TRBJ2-7	.	TRBD2	TGCGCCAGCAGCTTGGTGCTAGCGGGAGGTGTGTACGAGCAGTACTTC	CASSLVLAGGVYEQYF
TRBV7-9	TRBJ2-5	.	.	TGTGCCAGCAGCTTCGCAGGCGCAGGCGAGACCCAGTACTTC	CASSFAGAGETQYF
TRBV7-2	TRBJ1-5	once	TRBD1	TGTGCCAGCAGCTTAGCGGGACAGGGGAATCAGCCCCAGCATTTT	CASSLAGQGNQPQHF
TRBV5-5	TRBJ1-2	.	.	TGTGCCAGCAGTCAACAGGGATCCTATGGCTACACCTTC	CASSQQGSYGYTF
TRBV2	TRBJ2-2	.	TRBD1	TGTGCCAGCAATCGACAGGGGACCGCTAGCGGGGAGCTGTTTTTT	CASNRQGTASGELFF
TRBV27	TRBJ2-2	.	TRBD2	TGTGCCAGCAGTTTTCGACCGAGCGGGAGGGTCCACACCGGGGAGCTGTTTTTT	CASSFRPSGRVHTGELFF
TRBV20-1	TRBJ1-2	.	.	TGCAGTGCCACAGACAACTATGGCTACACCTTC	CSATDNYGYTF
TRBV28	TRBJ2-7	.	TRBD2	TGTGCCAGCAGTTCGAGCGGGAGATTTTACGAGCAGTACTTC	CASSSSGRFYEQYF
TRBV18	TRBJ1-2	.	TRBD1	TGTGCCAGCTCACCGGACAGGGAGTATGGCTACACCTTC	CASSPDREYGYTF
TRBV4-3	TRBJ2-1	.	TRBD1	TGCGCCAGCAGCCAGACCCCCGGACAGGACCCCTTTTTCTACAATGAGCAGTTCTTC	CASSQTPGQDPFFYNEQFF
TRBV4-1	TRBJ2-7	.	TRBD1	TGCGCCAGCAGCCACCTCCTTGGGACAGGGAACGAGCAGTACTTC	CASSHLLGTGNEQYF
TRBV6-2/TRBV6-3	TRBJ2-7	.	.	TGTGCCAGCAGTCGGGACTTGAGGGGCGAGCAGTACTTC	CASSRDLRGEQYF
TRBV7-2	TRBJ2-1	few	.	TGTGCCAGCAGCCCCACTAGATATGAGCAGTTCTTC	CASSPTRYEQFF
TRBV28	TRBJ2-5	.	TRBD2	TGTGCCAGCAGTTTGGGCGGGAGGGTTGAGACCCAGTACTTC	CASSLGGRVETQYF
TRBV7-9	TRBJ2-5	.	TRBD1	TGTGCCAGCAGCTTAGGCGACAGGGTGCTGTACTTC	CASSLGDRVLYF
TRBV4-2	TRBJ1-5	.	TRBD1	TGTGCCAGCAGCCAAGCGGCGGACAGGGCTTATAGCAATCAGCCCCAGCATTTT	CASSQAADRAYSNQPQHF
TRBV12-3/TRBV12-4	TRBJ1-3	.	.	TGTGCCAGCAGTTTATTTGGAGGGAACACCATATATTTT	CASSLFGGNTIYF
TRBV6-5	TRBJ2-3	.	.	TGTGCCAGCAGTCGCTCAGGGGCCCGCACAGATACGCAGTATTTT	CASSRSGARTDTQYF
TRBV15	TRBJ1-1	.	.	TGTGCCACCAGCATAACCCACCTCGAGACTGAAGCTTTCTTT	CATSITHLETEAFF
TRBV6-5	TRBJ2-2	.	.	TGTGCCTGCCACGGGACTTTCGCCGGGGAGCTGTTTTTT	CACHGTFAGELFF
TRBV3-1/TRBV3-2	TRBJ1-2	.	TRBD1	TGTGCCAGCAGCCGACAGGGCGGGTATGGCTACACCTTC	CASSRQGGYGYTF